The following is a T cell receptor (beta chain) sequence with its context. Its antigen is still unknown. This specimen comes from a study of CD8+ T cells in alopecia areata. About the study: Treated individuals took tofacitinib by mouth, 5 to 10 mg twice daily.

Treatment indicated: oral pan-JAK inhibitor, 5-10 mg twice daily. The study team obtained lesional scalp punch biopsies and peripheral blood from alopecia areata patients. Regarding the study as a whole: With just one nonresponder, it is still uncertain whether baseline CD8+ expansion relates to response. Higher clonality and more expanded CD8+ clones appeared in lesional than normal scalp.

Germline loops: CDR1 SQVTM, CDR2 ANQGSEA. Trimming cost V 0 bases and J 3 bases, with 12 bases left between them. The CDR3 is 14 residues long. Extracted from the samples, RNA was reverse transcribed into cDNA to serve as the sequencing template. The assay was immunoSEQ multiplex PCR, and TCRdb's table has in-frame clones only and misses some. This sample yields 150,000 to 200,000 clones, of which around 64% are seen a single time; approximately 1.3% belongs to the top ten. The input for sequencing was CD4+ T cells sorted from blood, taken between weeks 49 and 50, from a patient treated with tofacitinib. The source of this sequence is a human donor with alopecia areata. This sequence joins TRBV29-1 and TRBJ2-7; D is undetermined. This CDR3 reads CSVEDRGPGYEQYF. The CDR3, as DNA: TGCAGCGTTGAAGATCGTGGTCCCGGCTACGAGCAGTACTTC.